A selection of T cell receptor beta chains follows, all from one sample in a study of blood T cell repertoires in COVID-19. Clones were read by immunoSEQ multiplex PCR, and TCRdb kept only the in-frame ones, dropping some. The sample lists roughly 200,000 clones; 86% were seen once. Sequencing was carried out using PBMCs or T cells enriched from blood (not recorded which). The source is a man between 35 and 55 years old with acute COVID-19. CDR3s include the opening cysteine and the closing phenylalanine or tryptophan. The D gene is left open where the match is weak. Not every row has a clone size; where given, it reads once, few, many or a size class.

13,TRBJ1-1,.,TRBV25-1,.,CASSEGGGTEAFF,TGTGCCAGCAGTGAAGGGGGGGGGACTGAAGCTTTCTTT
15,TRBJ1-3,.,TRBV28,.,CASTFSAGTGNTIYF,TGTGCCAGCACTTTTTCGGCAGGGACTGGAAACACCATATATTTT
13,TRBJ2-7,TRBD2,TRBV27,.,CASSRTSGTEQYF,TGTGCCAGCAGTAGGACTAGCGGGACCGAGCAGTACTTC
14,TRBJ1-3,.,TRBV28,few,CASSLTGFGNTIYF,TGTGCCAGCAGTTTAACAGGCTTTGGAAACACCATATATTTT
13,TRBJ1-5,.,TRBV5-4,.,CASSRDTDQPQHF,TGTGCCAGCAGCCGCGATACTGATCAGCCCCAGCATTTT
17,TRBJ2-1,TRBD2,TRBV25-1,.,CASSDRTSGRGVNEQFF,TGTGCCAGCAGTGACCGGACTAGCGGGAGGGGGGTCAATGAGCAGTTCTTC
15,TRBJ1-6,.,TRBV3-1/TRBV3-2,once,CASSPRTAHNSPLHF,TGTGCCAGCAGCCCTCGGACAGCCCATAATTCACCCCTCCACTTT
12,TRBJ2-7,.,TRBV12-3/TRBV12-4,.,CASSLLNYEQYF,TGTGCCAGCAGTCTACTCAACTACGAGCAGTACTTC
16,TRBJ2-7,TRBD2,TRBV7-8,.,CASSQIPAGVSYEQYF,TGTGCCAGCAGCCAAATACCGGCGGGAGTGTCCTACGAGCAGTACTTC
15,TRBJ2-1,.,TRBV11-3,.,CASSRGGEGYNEQFF,TGTGCCAGCAGCCGAGGGGGGGAGGGCTACAATGAGCAGTTCTTC
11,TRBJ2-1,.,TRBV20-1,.,CSASQSGFKFF,TGCAGTGCTAGTCAGTCGGGGTTTAAGTTCTTC
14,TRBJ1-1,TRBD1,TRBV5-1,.,CASSFTGVNTEAFF,TGCGCCAGCAGCTTCACAGGGGTGAACACTGAAGCTTTCTTT
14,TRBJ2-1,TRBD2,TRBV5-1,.,CASSWGNSGNEQFF,TGCGCCAGCAGCTGGGGGAATAGCGGGAATGAGCAGTTCTTC